This T cell receptor beta chain is from a study of CD8+ T cells in alopecia areata. Germline V gene data show CDR1 as SQVTM and CDR2 as ANQGSEA. The junction had 8 bases not matched to a gene; V was cut back by 7 bases and J by 4 bases. The CDR3 covers 14 residues. The sequencing template was cDNA reverse transcribed from extracted RNA. Profiled with immunoSEQ multiplex PCR; TCRdb holds only in-frame clones, not every one. The sample includes 130,000 to 150,000 clones, 45% to 60% of them seen just once. Peripheral blood and lesional scalp punch biopsies were taken from alopecia areata patients. This clone was detected only a few times. Its antigen is still unknown. General study results and limits: More clonal than normal scalp was lesional scalp, particularly alopecia totalis/universalis. Scalp samples also contribute reads from the resident alphabeta T cells found in normal skin. TCR sharing across patients was less clear than in mice, possibly HLA-related.

The sample taken for sequencing was CD4+ T cells sorted from blood. The chain recombines TRBV29-1 with TRBJ2-3; 10 bases are a match to TRBD1. The receptor comes from a human donor with alopecia areata. This CDR3 is CSAGAGTGADTQYF. DNA of the CDR3: TGCAGCGCCGGAGCCGGGACAGGGGCAGATACGCAGTATTTT.